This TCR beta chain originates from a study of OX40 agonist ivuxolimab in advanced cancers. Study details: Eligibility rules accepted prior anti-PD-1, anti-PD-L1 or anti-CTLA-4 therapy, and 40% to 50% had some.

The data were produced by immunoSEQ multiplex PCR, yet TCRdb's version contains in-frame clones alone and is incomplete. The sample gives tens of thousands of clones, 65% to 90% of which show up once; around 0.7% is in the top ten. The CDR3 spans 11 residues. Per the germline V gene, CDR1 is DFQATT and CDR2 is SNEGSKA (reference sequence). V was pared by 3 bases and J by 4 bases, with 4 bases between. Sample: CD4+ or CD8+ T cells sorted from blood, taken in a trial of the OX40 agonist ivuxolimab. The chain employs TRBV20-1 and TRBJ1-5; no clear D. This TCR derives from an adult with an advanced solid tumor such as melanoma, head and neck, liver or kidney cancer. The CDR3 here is CSASENQPQHF. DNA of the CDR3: TGCAGTGCTAGCGAGAATCAGCCCCAGCATTTT.